The 26 T cell receptor beta chains listed next were all sequenced from one sample in a study of T cells in Graves' hyperthyroidism and ophthalmopathy. Amplification targeted TCR beta CDR3 regions from RNA transcripts. HTBI primers were the set used in a first-round RT-PCR of the TCR CDR3. Each CDR3 protein is one row after TCRdb ran MiXCR on the multiplex PCR reads. The table lists about 600,000 distinct CDR3 sequences, 13% to 15% of them singletons. The sample taken for sequencing was blood. The receptors originated from a woman aged 18-29 years with Graves' ophthalmopathy.

This sequence joins TRBV6-1 and TRBJ2-3; 7 bases match TRBD2. The CDR3 spans 16 residues. Losses at the gene ends were 6 bases for V and 0 bases for J; bases not matched to a gene: 9. Germline CDR1 and CDR2: MNHNS and SASEGT. CDR3 coding DNA: TGTGCCAGCAGCCAAAAGGCGGGAGTGAGCACAGATACGCAGTATTTT. Protein: CASSQKAGVSTDTQYF.

This clonotype was found many times. CDR3 protein: CASSTNTGELFF. The CDR3 DNA reads as TGTGCCAGCAGTACGAACACCGGGGAGCTGTTTTTT. The V gene is TRBV27, the J gene TRBJ2-2; no firm D call. The CDR3 spans 12 residues. Deletions cut 5 bases from V and 0 bases from J, with 1 base between. Germline values: CDR1 MNHEY, CDR2 SMNVEV (reference sequence).

This clonotype was observed at least ten times. The CDR3 bases are TGTGCCAGCAGTTACTCGGATAGCCGAAACATTCAGTACTTC. Encoded protein: CASSYSDSRNIQYF. V gene TRBV6-2 or TRBV6-3 combines with J gene TRBJ2-4; D unresolved. From germline, CDR1 is MNHEY and CDR2 SVGEGT. V dropped 0 bases and J dropped 6 bases, with 9 bases sitting between them. CDR3 length: 14 amino acids.

As concerns this clonotype: This may be a read error: a much more frequent sequence differs by one nucleotide. CDR3 nucleotide sequence: TGCAATGCTAGAGCGTTCGGAGTTTACATGAACACTGAAGCTTTCTTT. Residues: CNARAFGVYMNTEAFF. The chain is built from TRBV20-1 and TRBJ1-1; no reliable D call. The V gene's germline CDR1 is DFQATT and CDR2 SNEGSKA (reference sequence). The length of the CDR3 is 16 residues.

There are a few counts of this clonotype. The V gene is TRBV28, the J gene TRBJ1-2; D remains unclear. The CDR3 length is 11 residues. Trimming left V 5 bases short and J 3 bases short, with 4 bases between. Germline V CDR1 and CDR2: MDHEN, SYDVKM. CDR3 residues: CASSSYYGYTF. CDR3 DNA: TGTGCCAGCAGTAGTTACTATGGCTACACCTTC.

In this sample, this clonotype turned up many times. The chain couples TRBV28 to TRBJ2-2; 8 nucleotides align to TRBD2. CDR1 MDHEN and CDR2 SYDVKM come from the germline V gene. The CDR3 sequence is 18 residues long. With V trimmed by 6 bases and J by 4 bases, 16 bases remained unmatched. The CDR3 sequence: CASSPVGRAGEGTGELFF. As DNA, the CDR3 is TGTGCCAGCAGCCCCGTGGGGAGAGCGGGAGAGGGCACCGGGGAGCTGTTTTTT.

Ten or more counts support this clonotype. This chain links TRBV4-3 with TRBJ2-5; D possibly corresponds to TRBD2 (7 bases). The CDR3 has 16 amino acids. Germline V CDR1 and CDR2: LGHNA, YSLEER. V was cut by 3 bases and J by 2 bases, with 16 bases left in between. The CDR3 DNA is TGCGCCAGCAGCCAGGAGGGGGGAGGGTATCAAGAGACCCAGTACTTC. It specifies CASSQEGGGYQETQYF.

The chain is built from TRBV6-2 or TRBV6-3 and TRBJ2-1, with D possibly matching TRBD1 (7 bases). This CDR3 spans 18 amino acids. With 0 bases removed from V and 0 bases from J, the gap between germline ends came to 15 bases. Germline V gene sequence: CDR1 MNHEY, CDR2 SVGEGT. The CDR3 is CASSYSMAGGSSYNEQFF. CDR3 DNA: TGTGCCAGCAGTTACTCGATGGCAGGGGGGAGCTCCTACAATGAGCAGTTCTTC.

This clonotype was picked up many times. The V and J genes are TRBV10-3 and TRBJ2-3; 8 nucleotides match TRBD1. V lost 11 bases and J lost 3; bases outside the gene matches: 10. Germline V lookup: CDR1 ENHRY, CDR2 SYGVKD. The CDR3 is made up of 14 amino acids. The CDR3 is CAAFQGARTDTQYF. CDR3 in DNA: TGTGCCGCTTTTCAGGGGGCGCGAACAGATACGCAGTATTTT.

The sample holds a few counts of this clonotype. The rearrangement links TRBV7-9 to TRBJ1-4; D is unresolved. V shed 1 base and J shed 7 bases, with 4 bases lying between them. Germline loops: CDR1 SEHNR, CDR2 FQNEAQ (reference sequence). The CDR3 loop spans 12 amino acids. The CDR3: CASSLVPEKLFF. The DNA of the CDR3 is TGTGCCAGCAGCTTAGTTCCTGAAAAACTGTTTTTT.

This sequence joins TRBV7-9 and TRBJ1-3; TRBD1 agrees at 8 bases. J lost 6 bases, V lost 7 bases, and 14 bases had no gene match. From germline, CDR1 is SEHNR and CDR2 FQNEAQ (reference sequence). The CDR3 consists of 16 residues. Written as DNA, the CDR3 is TGTGCCAGCAATCCGGAAGCAGGGGGCCAGGAAAACACCATATATTTT. As protein: CASNPEAGGQENTIYF.

This clonotype has a handful of counts. The chain uses TRBV12-3 or TRBV12-4 and TRBJ2-3; 10 nucleotides align to TRBD1. The CDR3 spans 19 residues. The V segment lost 3 bases and the J segment 0 bases; nucleotides outside the gene matches: 12. The CDR3 DNA sequence: TGTGCCAGCAGTTTGTTCGGGACAGGGGCGGTGGGTAGCACAGATACGCAGTATTTT. It encodes CASSLFGTGAVGSTDTQYF.

This clonotype was counted between two and nine times. This chain joins TRBV5-4 and TRBJ2-2; 13 bases are a match to TRBD2. This CDR3 comprises 18 residues. Germline loops: CDR1 SGHNT, CDR2 YYREEE (reference sequence). J lost 4 bases, V lost 4 bases, and 10 bases had no gene match. In DNA, the CDR3 is TGTGCCAGCAGCCCTACTAGCGGGAGGGCCGTCGGCACCGGGGAGCTGTTTTTT. As protein: CASSPTSGRAVGTGELFF.

V usage is TRBV7-9 and J usage is TRBJ1-2; possible D gene TRBD1, 6 bases. Trimming shortened V by 4 bases and J by 4 bases, and 13 bases separated the two germline ends. This CDR3 comprises 14 residues. The germline V gene has CDR1 SEHNR and CDR2 FQNEAQ (reference sequence). CDR3 loop: CASSSYTGSYGYTF. The CDR3 bases are TGTGCCAGCAGCTCCTATACAGGGAGCTATGGCTACACCTTC.

This clonotype was found many times. The CDR3 bases are TGTGCCAGCAGCTTAGTAAGGACTTTTTCCTACGAGCAGTACTTC. It yields the protein CASSLVRTFSYEQYF. The chain links TRBV7-8 to TRBJ2-7, with a weak D call TRBD2 (5 bases). Germline CDR1 and CDR2: SGHVS and FQNEAQ. This CDR3 comprises 15 residues. The V gene lost 1 base and the J gene lost 1 base, with 11 bases spanning the gap.

This clonotype was found many times. This rearrangement joins TRBV7-3 to TRBJ2-2; D call uncertain. Per the germline V gene, CDR1 is SGHTA and CDR2 is FQGTGA. V lost 4 bases and J lost 6, with 9 bases in between. CDR3 length equals 13 residues. The CDR3 reads CASSSSRAGELFF. CDR3 nucleotide sequence: TGTGCCAGCAGCTCCTCAAGGGCCGGGGAGCTGTTTTTT.

This clonotype was recorded many times. CDR3 region: CASSPRWRSNYGYTF. The DNA of the CDR3 is TGTGCCAGCAGTCCTAGGTGGCGCAGTAATTATGGCTACACCTTC. The J gene is TRBJ1-2, the V gene TRBV12-3 or TRBV12-4; no definite D call. V was clipped by 5 bases and J by 5 bases, with 18 bases between them. The CDR3 is made up of 15 amino acids.

This clonotype was detected many times. The rearrangement joins TRBV7-2 to TRBJ2-5; D is uncertain. The CDR3 consists of 14 residues. Germline assignment: CDR1 SGHTA and CDR2 FQGNSA. Trimming shortened V by 4 bases and J by 7 bases, and 16 bases separated the two germline ends. For the CDR3, the DNA is TGTGCCAGCAGCTCCGCTAGGCCTCCGGGGACCCAGTACTTC. It specifies CASSSARPPGTQYF.

The rearrangement uses TRBV19 and TRBJ1-2, with D possibly being TRBD1 (6 bases). V was trimmed by 4 bases and J by 8 bases, leaving 17 bases between them. Germline values: CDR1 LNHDA, CDR2 SQIVND (reference sequence). The CDR3 totals 14 residues. The CDR3 loop is CASSTLTGVLGYTF. The CDR3, as DNA: TGTGCCAGTAGTACCTTGACAGGCGTCTTAGGCTACACCTTC.

The table lists this clonotype with many counts. The chain joins TRBV7-3 to TRBJ1-1; D gene uncertain. The CDR3 has 12 residues. Trimming cost V 1 base and J 11 bases, with 11 bases left between them. Germline V gene sequence: CDR1 SGHTA, CDR2 FQGTGA. The CDR3 is CASSLMAQAAFF. The CDR3 DNA sequence: TGTGCCAGCAGCTTAATGGCCCAGGCGGCTTTCTTT.

This clonotype was seen a handful of times. The chain uses TRBV25-1 and TRBJ1-1; 8 nucleotides line up with TRBD1. CDR1 and CDR2 from the germline V gene are MGHDK and SYGVNS. The CDR3 contains 12 residues. V shed 8 bases and J 6 bases; nucleotides not matched to a gene: 5. CDR3: CASGQGAPEAFF. The CDR3 nucleotides read TGTGCCAGCGGGCAGGGGGCTCCTGAAGCTTTCTTT. The full variable domain, in which reference TRBV25-1 and TRBJ1-1 provide the parts outside the CDR3, is EADIYQTPRYLVIGTGKKITLECSQTMGHDKMYWYQQDPGMELHLIHYSYGVNSTEKGDLSSESTVSRIRTEHFPLTLESARPSHTSQYLCASGQGAPEAFFGQGTRLTVV.

This clonotype came up many times. The CDR3 is CASSQDPVGSTNNEQFF. The CDR3 DNA reads as TGTGCCAGCAGCCAAGATCCCGTGGGGTCAACTAACAATGAGCAGTTCTTC. V usage is TRBV3-1 and J usage is TRBJ2-1; no clear D gene. Germline V gene sequence: CDR1 LGHDT, CDR2 YNNKEL (reference sequence). V was clipped by 0 bases and J by 5 bases, with 17 bases between them. The CDR3 runs 17 residues.

This clonotype showed up many times. The CDR3 sequence: CASTQYDGRVPNEQFF. CDR3 in DNA: TGTGCCAGCACCCAGTACGACGGGAGGGTCCCCAATGAGCAGTTCTTC. The chain links TRBV28 to TRBJ2-1; 8 bases agree with TRBD2. In germline, CDR1 is MDHEN, CDR2 SYDVKM. The CDR3 runs to 16 residues. V was pared by 7 bases and J by 6 bases, with 14 bases of the junction left unmatched.

The CDR3 nucleotides read TGTGCCACCAGTGACCCTCTCTCGGACAGGGAAGGCTACACCTTC. It encodes CATSDPLSDREGYTF. The chain has TRBV24-1 and TRBJ1-2, with 8 bases identical to TRBD1. Germline-derived CDR1 and CDR2 are KGHDR and SFDVKD. The junction had 11 bases not matched to a gene; V was cut back by 4 bases and J by 8 bases. The CDR3 runs 15 residues.

The DNA for the CDR3 is TGCAGTGCCAGAAACCCACTAGCGGGAGGGCCTAATGAGCAGTTCTTC. Translation gives CSARNPLAGGPNEQFF. The chain couples TRBV20-1 to TRBJ2-1, with TRBD2 matching over 13 bases. Losses at the gene ends were 6 bases for V and 7 bases for J; bases not matched to a gene: 12. This CDR3 spans 16 amino acids. Per the germline V gene, CDR1 is DFQATT and CDR2 is SNEGSKA (reference sequence).

This clonotype was detected many times. V and J are TRBV7-9 and TRBJ2-7; TRBD1 matches 8 bases. This CDR3 comprises 14 residues. The germline V gene encodes CDR1 SEHNR and CDR2 FQNEAQ (reference sequence). V dropped 5 bases and J dropped 2; count of bases not matched to a gene: 5. In nucleotides, the CDR3 is TGTGCCAGCAGCAAGGGACAGGAGACCTACGAGCAGTACTTC. Translating it yields CASSKGQETYEQYF.